Each of the 29 T cell receptor beta chains below was sequenced from the same sample in a study of beta chain features in type 1 diabetes. Since all of the isolated RNA was reverse transcribed, expressed TCRB transcripts were what got sequenced. Sequencing was performed with immunoSEQ multiplex PCR; in TCRdb, only in-frame clones are kept and a portion is missing. This table has roughly 450,000 clones, approximately 10% appearing once. The sample comprised naive CD4+ T cells from blood. Receptor source: a woman aged 18-30 years in good health.

V is TRBV5-1 and J is TRBJ1-1, with D possibly TRBD1 on 5 matching bases. The V gene lost 4 bases and the J gene lost 5 bases, with 12 bases spanning the gap. The CDR3 loop spans 13 amino acids. Germline V gene lookup returns CDR1 SGHRS and CDR2 YFSETQ. Written as DNA, the CDR3 is TGCGCCAGCAGCCAACAGGTGAGGACTGAAGCTTTCTTT. Its translation is CASSQQVRTEAFF.

This chain connects TRBV11-3 to TRBJ2-5; possible D gene TRBD1, 6 bases. The CDR3 contains 14 residues. Germline loops: CDR1 SGHNT, CDR2 YENEEA. V gave up 5 bases and J gave up 7 bases, with 17 bases separating them. The DNA for the CDR3 is TGTGCCAGCAGCCGTATGTACAGGGTTGGGACCCAGTACTTC. It codes for CASSRMYRVGTQYF.

V usage is TRBV4-1 and J usage is TRBJ2-5; D remains ambiguous. The CDR3 is 14 amino acids. Looked up from germline, CDR1 is MGHRA and CDR2 is YSYEKL. Trimming cost V 3 bases and J 1 base, with 9 bases left between them. The CDR3 DNA reads TGCGCCAGCAGCCAGGTTGCCAGCCAAGAGACCCAGTACTTC. This gives the protein CASSQVASQETQYF.

This clone appeared once. V usage is TRBV28 and J usage is TRBJ1-5, with D perhaps TRBD1 (5 bases). Trimming left V 5 bases short and J 0 bases short, with 23 bases between. CDR1 is MDHEN and CDR2 is SYDVKM in the germline V gene. The CDR3 is made up of 19 amino acids. CDR3 nucleotide sequence: TGTGCCAGCAGTCCCACCTACGGCAGGGCCGGTCGTAGCAATCAGCCCCAGCATTTT. It specifies CASSPTYGRAGRSNQPQHF.

This clone was seen repeatedly, ten times or more. The chain links TRBV30 to TRBJ1-2, with D unresolved. Trimming stripped 0 bases from V and 3 bases from J, with 8 bases between. Germline V gene data show CDR1 as GTSNPN and CDR2 as SVGIG (reference sequence). The CDR3 loop spans 13 amino acids. In nucleotides, the CDR3 is TGTGCCTGGAGTGTCGGCCAGGACTATGGCTACACCTTC. This codes for CAWSVGQDYGYTF. The whole variable domain, filled in from reference TRBV30 and TRBJ1-2, reads SQTIHQWPATLVQPVGSPLSLECTVEGTSNPNLYWYRQAAGRGLQLLFYSVGIGQISSEVPQNLSASRPQDRQFILSSKKLLLSDSGFYLCAWSVGQDYGYTFGSGTRLTVV.

The chain employs TRBV6-5 and TRBJ2-4; 11 positions match TRBD1. Germline assignment: CDR1 MNHEY and CDR2 SVGAGI. After removal of 4 bases from V and 5 bases from J, the junction contained 1 base not matched to a gene. The CDR3 is 14 residues long. CDR3 nucleotide sequence: TGTGCCAGCAGTTCGGACAGGGGGCAAAACATTCAGTACTTC. It yields the protein CASSSDRGQNIQYF.

This clone was seen a handful of times. The J gene is TRBJ1-1, the V gene TRBV10-3; maybe TRBD1 (5 bases). This CDR3 is 13 amino acids long. The germline CDR1 and CDR2 sequences are ENHRY and SYGVKD. Trimming pared 6 bases from V and 0 bases from J, leaving 8 bases between. CDR3: CAIRGPMNTEAFF. The CDR3 DNA follows: TGTGCCATCAGGGGGCCAATGAACACTGAAGCTTTCTTT.

This clone was counted only a few times. The rearrangement links TRBV5-1 to TRBJ1-1; 10 positions agree with TRBD1. V lost 4 bases and J lost 3; bases outside the gene matches: 6. The V gene's germline CDR1 is SGHRS and CDR2 YFSETQ. The CDR3 runs to 15 residues. The DNA for the CDR3 is TGCGCCAGCAGCATCGACAGGGGGCAGGACACTGAAGCTTTCTTT. Amino acids: CASSIDRGQDTEAFF.

This clone was counted between two and nine times. This rearrangement joins TRBV2 to TRBJ1-3; no clear D. CDR1 SNHLY and CDR2 FYNNEI come from the germline V gene. Between the trimmed V and J ends, which lost 6 bases and 2 bases, there was a span of 14 bases. CDR3 length: 15 residues. The CDR3 DNA reads TGTGCCAGCAGGTACCCGGGGTCAGCTGGAAACACCATATATTTT. Its translation: CASRYPGSAGNTIYF.

This clone occurred a few times. The chain joins TRBV29-1 to TRBJ2-3; D not certain. Trimming stripped 8 bases from V and 12 bases from J, with 18 bases between. Germline V gene sequence: CDR1 SQVTM, CDR2 ANQGSEA. This CDR3 is 11 amino acids long. The CDR3 sequence: CSTERSKAQYF. The CDR3 bases are TGCAGCACGGAAAGATCTAAGGCCCAGTATTTT.

This clone was observed a few times. The V call is TRBV7-2, the J call TRBJ2-4; TRBD2 aligns across 8 bases. The CDR3 has 13 residues. Germline CDR1 and CDR2: SGHTA and FQGNSA. Trimming at V came to 5 bases and at J to 7 bases, leaving 4 bases not matched to a gene. In DNA, the CDR3 is TGTGCCAGCAGCGAGGGACTAGAGAACATTCAGTACTTC. It is translated as CASSEGLENIQYF.

This clone occurred a few times. The chain recombines TRBV7-2 with TRBJ1-1; D is undetermined. Between the trimmed V and J ends, which lost 0 bases and 5 bases, there was a span of 4 bases. The CDR3 is 12 residues long. Germline-derived CDR1 and CDR2 are SGHTA and FQGNSA. CDR3 in DNA: TGTGCCAGCAGCTTAGCCTTTACTGAAGCTTTCTTT. This sequence encodes CASSLAFTEAFF.

The chain couples TRBV2 to TRBJ1-6; D gene unclear. Trimming took off 4 bases at V and 9 bases at J, with 10 bases between the two ends. The CDR3 is 13 residues long. The germline CDR1 and CDR2 sequences are SNHLY and FYNNEI. CDR3 loop: CASSAGPGSPLHF. CDR3 DNA: TGTGCCAGCAGTGCCGGACCCGGTTCACCCCTCCACTTT.

This clone was counted between two and nine times. The chain carries TRBV13 and TRBJ2-1; D is possibly TRBD1 (6 bases). The CDR3 is 13 residues long. The V end was cut by 4 bases, the J end by 9 bases, with 13 bases between. Germline CDR1 reads PRHDT; CDR2 reads FYEKMQ (reference sequence). The CDR3 DNA reads TGTGCCAGCAGCTCAGGAACAGGGCTTGAGCAGTTCTTC. As protein: CASSSGTGLEQFF.

This clone was seen only a few times. V gene TRBV9 combines with J gene TRBJ2-1; TRBD2 matches 9 bases. The CDR3 runs 16 residues. The trim removed 4 bases at V and 9 bases at J, leaving 14 bases unmatched. Per the germline V gene, CDR1 is SGDLS and CDR2 is YYNGEE. This chain's CDR3 is CASSPRVSSGKGEQFF. CDR3 sequence (DNA): TGTGCCAGCAGCCCTAGAGTCTCTAGCGGGAAGGGTGAGCAGTTCTTC. The full variable domain, completed using reference TRBV9 and TRBJ2-1, is DSGVTQTPKHLITATGQRVTLRCSPRSGDLSVYWYQQSLDQGLQFLIQYYNGEERAKGNILERFSAQQFPDLHSELNLSSLELGDSALYFCASSPRVSSGKGEQFFGPGTRLTVL.

V gene TRBV28 combines with J gene TRBJ1-5; TRBD1 might be the D (6 bases). The CDR3 runs 15 residues. Trimming took 3 bases from V and 4 from J, leaving 13 bases between them. Per germline, CDR1 MDHEN and CDR2 SYDVKM. CDR3 in DNA: TGTGCCAGCAGTTTTTCGGGACACGGGAATCAGCCCCAGCATTTT. It translates to CASSFSGHGNQPQHF. Looking up the rest from reference TRBV28 and TRBJ1-5 gives the full variable domain: DVKVTQSSRYLVKRTGEKVFLECVQDMDHENMFWYRQDPGLGLRLIYFSYDVKMKEKGDIPEGYSVSREKKERFSLILESASTNQTSMYLCASSFSGHGNQPQHFGDGTRLSIL.

The rearrangement joins TRBV23-1 to TRBJ2-2; possibly TRBD1 or TRBD2 for D (6 bases each). TRBV23-1 is designated an ORF whose function remains uncertain. With 2 bases removed from V and 3 bases from J, the gap between germline ends came to 13 bases. The CDR3 is 16 amino acids. The CDR3 reads CASSQIRGRDTGELFF. The CDR3 DNA follows: TGCGCCAGCAGTCAAATACGGGGGCGTGACACCGGGGAGCTGTTTTTT.

This clone was found once. This chain connects TRBV11-3 to TRBJ2-5, with TRBD2 matching over 10 bases. The CDR3 length is 16 residues. Germline V lookup: CDR1 SGHNT, CDR2 YENEEA. V lost 5 bases, J lost 5 bases, and 11 bases stayed unmatched. CDR3 bases: TGTGCCAGCAGCGTGACCTCCCTAGCGGGAGCTGAGACCCAGTACTTC. Translating it yields CASSVTSLAGAETQYF.

This chain uses TRBV7-8 with TRBJ1-5, with a tentative D call TRBD1 (5 bases). This CDR3 is built from 14 residues. Trimming stripped 5 bases from V and 4 bases from J, with 12 bases between. Germline CDR1 reads SGHVS; CDR2 reads FQNEAQ. CDR3 loop: CASSPPGRNQPQHF. CDR3 nucleotides: TGTGCCAGCAGCCCCCCGGGGCGGAATCAGCCCCAGCATTTT.

As for this clone: Other DNA sequences of this sample code for an identical CDR3. V usage is TRBV7-9 and J usage is TRBJ2-5; D is uncertain. This CDR3 is 11 amino acids long. Germline assignment: CDR1 SEHNR and CDR2 FQNEAQ (reference sequence). V was clipped by 1 base and J by 8 bases, with 5 bases between them. CDR3 sequence reads: CASSLGQTQYF. The CDR3 bases are TGTGCCAGCAGCTTAGGTCAAACCCAGTACTTC.

In this sample, this clone turned up a few times. The chain recombines TRBV15 with TRBJ2-7, with 9 nucleotides matching TRBD2. The CDR3 length is 16 residues. The V segment lost 1 base and the J segment 5 bases; nucleotides outside the gene matches: 9. Germline V gene sequence: CDR1 LNHNV, CDR2 YYDKDF (reference sequence). In DNA, the CDR3 is TGTGCCACCAGCAGAGGGATAGCGGGAGTTCTTGACGAGCAGTACTTC. This codes for CATSRGIAGVLDEQYF.

This clone was recorded a few times. The chain has TRBV9 and TRBJ2-3; D could derive from TRBD1 or TRBD2 (5 bases each). The ends were cut back, 0 bases at V and 4 bases at J, with 12 bases in the middle. Germline V gene lookup returns CDR1 SGDLS and CDR2 YYNGEE. The CDR3 sequence is 15 residues long. CDR3 nucleotides: TGTGCCAGCAGCGTAGCGGCTAGAGGGGCAGATACGCAGTATTTT. It encodes CASSVAARGADTQYF.

Only a few counts were recorded for this clone. The chain links TRBV2 to TRBJ1-2, with D possibly TRBD1 on 5 matching bases. The CDR3 is made up of 13 amino acids. V was shortened by 8 bases and J by 4 bases, with 14 bases between the two germline ends. Germline V gives CDR1 SNHLY, CDR2 FYNNEI. The DNA of the CDR3 is TGTGCCAGCCCCCGTGGGGGGAGCTATGGCTACACCTTC. Its protein product is CASPRGGSYGYTF.

This clone was recorded a few times. The chain links TRBV4-3 to TRBJ1-2; D unresolved. Germline V gives CDR1 LGHNA, CDR2 YSLEER. There are 15 residues in the CDR3. Deletions cut 0 bases from V and 7 bases from J, with 15 bases between. The CDR3 region is CASSQDITRWSGYTF. In DNA form, the CDR3 reads TGCGCCAGCAGCCAAGATATTACCCGGTGGTCTGGCTACACCTTC.

This clone was detected a few times. This chain joins TRBV6-5 and TRBJ1-4; D unclear. The germline gives CDR1 MNHEY, CDR2 SVGAGI. V lost 8 bases, J lost 7 bases, and 17 bases lay in between. This CDR3 has 14 residues. The CDR3, as DNA: TGTGCCAGCGGAAAGGGTCGAGGTAGTGAAAAACTGTTTTTT. Its translation: CASGKGRGSEKLFF.

DNA for the CDR3: TGTGCCAGCAGCTCCCGGGACTCTGTCTTCGAGACCCAGTACTTC. This gives the protein CASSSRDSVFETQYF. The rearrangement uses TRBV9 and TRBJ2-5, with a tentative D call TRBD2 (6 bases). V was cut by 4 bases and J by 5 bases, with 18 bases left in between. Germline V lookup: CDR1 SGDLS, CDR2 YYNGEE. The CDR3 runs to 15 residues. Combining the CDR3 with reference TRBV9 and TRBJ2-5 gives the whole variable domain DSGVTQTPKHLITATGQRVTLRCSPRSGDLSVYWYQQSLDQGLQFLIQYYNGEERAKGNILERFSAQQFPDLHSELNLSSLELGDSALYFCASSSRDSVFETQYFGPGTRLLVL.

This clone was seen more than once but under ten times. The genes are TRBV5-4 and TRBJ2-7, with unresolved D. Germline V lookup: CDR1 SGHNT, CDR2 YYREEE (reference sequence). The V gene lost 0 bases and the J gene lost 2 bases, with 3 bases spanning the gap. The CDR3 is 12 amino acids. The DNA for the CDR3 is TGTGCCAGCAGCTTGGGGGCCTACGAGCAGTACTTC. Amino acids: CASSLGAYEQYF. The complete variable domain, with remaining parts taken from reference TRBV5-4 and TRBJ2-7, reads ETGVTQSPTHLIKTRGQQVTLRCSSQSGHNTVSWYQQALGQGPQFIFQYYREEENGRGNFPPRFSGLQFPNYSSELNVNALELDDSALYLCASSLGAYEQYFGPGTRLTVT.

The sample holds a few counts of this clone. The chain joins TRBV5-1 to TRBJ1-2, with 10 positions matching TRBD1. V gave up 4 bases and J gave up 5 bases; unmatched junction bases: 2. This CDR3 is 13 amino acids long. Germline CDR1 SGHRS, CDR2 YFSETQ. The DNA for the CDR3 is TGCGCCAGCAGCCGGGACAGGGGATATGGCTACACCTTC. Residues: CASSRDRGYGYTF.

This clone came up a few times. The chain couples TRBV7-2 to TRBJ1-1, with D perhaps TRBD1 (5 bases). Germline V gene sequence: CDR1 SGHTA, CDR2 FQGNSA. V lost 4 bases, J lost 0 bases, and 15 bases lay in between. This CDR3 is 16 amino acids long. CDR3 residues: CASSSQGVVVNTEAFF. The CDR3 region has the DNA TGTGCCAGCAGCTCCCAGGGAGTGGTTGTGAACACTGAAGCTTTCTTT. The whole variable domain, remainder taken from reference TRBV7-2 and TRBJ1-1, is GAGVSQSPSNKVTEKGKDVELRCDPISGHTALYWYRQSLGQGLEFLIYFQGNSAPDKSGLPSDRFSAERTGGSVSTLTIQRTQQEDSAVYLCASSSQGVVVNTEAFFGQGTRLTVV.